The rows below give T cell receptor beta chains drawn from one sample of a study of siplizumab effects on memory and regulatory T cells. Generated by immunoSEQ multiplex PCR, the TCRdb table keeps only in-frame clones and is missing some. The sample shows about 110,000 clones, around nine tenths of them seen only once. Sequenced input: CD4+ T cells sorted from blood. Receptors originate from a human donor in good health. CDR3s include the opening cysteine and the closing phenylalanine or tryptophan. D genes are given only for firm matches. Clone size appears in some rows only: once, few, many, or a class for an expanded clone.

TRBD1 NA TRBJ2-1 TRBV5-6 TGTGCCAGCAGCTTGATGGACAGGGTAGTCAATGAGCAGTTCTTC CASSLMDRVVNEQFF
TRBD2 NA TRBJ2-3 TRBV5-1 TGCGCCAGCAGCTTTGAACCTAGCGGGTACACAGATACGCAGTATTTT CASSFEPSGYTDTQYF
NA NA TRBJ1-4 TRBV7-2 TGTGCCAGCAGCCCAAACACCGCAACTAATGAAAAACTGTTTTTT CASSPNTATNEKLFF
NA once TRBJ1-1 TRBV11-2 TGTGCCAGTAGAAAAATGAACACTGAAGCTTTCTTT CASRKMNTEAFF
NA NA TRBJ2-5 TRBV4-1 TGCGCCAGCAGCCAAGTTGTTGCAGAGACCCAGTACTTC CASSQVVAETQYF
NA NA TRBJ1-4 TRBV15 TGTGCCACCAGCAGAGGCAGTGGTGCGGAAAAACTGTTTTTT CATSRGSGAEKLFF
NA NA TRBJ2-7 TRBV7-6 TGTGCCAGCAGCGCGGGACTGGGTCAGAGCTCCTACGAGCAGTACTTC CASSAGLGQSSYEQYF
TRBD1 NA TRBJ1-5 TRBV7-2 TGTGCCAGCAGCTTAACCGGGACAGATAGCAATCAGCCCCAGCATTTT CASSLTGTDSNQPQHF
TRBD2 NA TRBJ2-5 TRBV18 TGTGCCAGCTCACTACAAGCGGGGGCCGTTCCATCGATCCAGTACTTC CASSLQAGAVPSIQYF
TRBD1 NA TRBJ1-1 TRBV5-1 TGCGCCAGCAGCTTGGGCGGACAGGGGACTGAAGCTTTCTTT CASSLGGQGTEAFF
TRBD1 NA TRBJ2-7 TRBV27 TGTGCCAGCACCCGGACAGGAGTATACGAGCAGTACTTC CASTRTGVYEQYF
TRBD2 NA TRBJ2-7 TRBV7-9 TGTGCCAGCAGCCTATGGACTAGCGGGAGTGGTTACGAGCAGTACTTC CASSLWTSGSGYEQYF
TRBD1 NA TRBJ2-1 TRBV6-4 TGTGCCAGCAGCCTAGGACAGGGGGCAATAAATGAGCAGTTCTTC CASSLGQGAINEQFF
TRBD1 NA TRBJ1-1 TRBV6-1 TGTGCCAGCAGGCTGACAGGGGGGAACACTGAAGCTTTCTTT CASRLTGGNTEAFF
TRBD1 NA TRBJ1-2 TRBV6-5 TGTGCCAGCAGTTACGGGGACAGGGTCTATGGCTACACCTTC CASSYGDRVYGYTF
TRBD2 NA TRBJ2-7 TRBV14 TGTGCCAGCAGCCAGGGGGGGATCTCCTACGAGCAGTACTTC CASSQGGISYEQYF
TRBD1 NA TRBJ2-3 TRBV19 TGTGCCAGTAGTGTACAGGGGGCTGCGGAAGATACGCAGTATTTT CASSVQGAAEDTQYF
NA NA TRBJ2-3 TRBV11-2 TGTGCCAGCAGCTTCCTCACTAGCACAGATACGCAGTATTTT CASSFLTSTDTQYF
NA NA TRBJ1-2 TRBV19 TGTGCCAGTAGTACCAGTGGCTCTAACTATGGCTACACCTTC CASSTSGSNYGYTF
NA NA TRBJ2-5 TRBV5-1 TGCGCCAGCAGCGACAACTGGGAGACCCAGTACTTC CASSDNWETQYF
NA NA TRBJ1-5 TRBV6-1 TGTGCCAGCAGTGCCAGGGGCAATCAGCCCCAGCATTTT CASSARGNQPQHF
TRBD1 NA TRBJ1-3 TRBV4-2 TGTGCCAGCAGCCGAGAGAGACAGGGGCTAACGGGAAACACCATATATTTT CASSRERQGLTGNTIYF
NA NA TRBJ2-7 TRBV6-1 TGTGCCAGCAGTATACAACAGGGCACCTACGAGCAGTACTTC CASSIQQGTYEQYF
TRBD2 NA TRBJ2-1 TRBV6-4 TGTGCCACCTCATTGGAGACTAGCAGTAATGAGCAGTTCTTC CATSLETSSNEQFF
TRBD1 NA TRBJ2-7 TRBV30 TGTGCCTGGACCCCCGGACAGGGGAGGAGCGAGCAGTACTTC CAWTPGQGRSEQYF
TRBD1 NA TRBJ1-2 TRBV10-2 TGCGCCAGCAGTGAGTCACGACAGGGTTTAGGCTACACCTTC CASSESRQGLGYTF
TRBD1 NA TRBJ2-5 TRBV5-1 TGCGCCAGCAGCTTGGTCCCGGGACAGGGGGTCGGAGAGACCCAGTACTTC CASSLVPGQGVGETQYF
TRBD1 NA TRBJ2-1 TRBV11-2 TGTGCCAGCAGCCCACGGACAGGCCCGGGGTACTACAATGAGCAGTTCTTC CASSPRTGPGYYNEQFF
TRBD1 NA TRBJ1-6 TRBV7-9 TGTGCCAGCATAGAGACAGGGAATGAGTCACCCCTCCACTTT CASIETGNESPLHF
NA few TRBJ1-5 TRBV6-5 TGTGCCAGCAGTTCCGTAGCGGTCAATCAGCCCCAGCATTTT CASSSVAVNQPQHF
TRBD1 NA TRBJ2-1 TRBV6-6 TGTGCCAGCAGTTATTCAGGGGGCGCAACCTACAATGAGCAGTTCTTC CASSYSGGATYNEQFF
NA NA TRBJ1-2 TRBV7-2 TGTGCCAGCAGCTTAGAACAGGGAGGCTATGGCTACACCTTC CASSLEQGGYGYTF
TRBD1 NA TRBJ2-5 TRBV5-1 TGCGCCAGCAGCTTGGAGGGCAGGGGGCAAGAGACCCAGTACTTC CASSLEGRGQETQYF
NA NA TRBJ1-1 TRBV19 TGTGCCAGTAGCCCAGGGGACCCGAACACTGAAGCTTTCTTT CASSPGDPNTEAFF
NA NA TRBJ1-1 TRBV7-3 TGTGCCAGCAGCTTAAATTCGTTAGCGGGGGACACTGAAGCTTTCTTT CASSLNSLAGDTEAFF
TRBD2 NA TRBJ2-1 TRBV10-3 TGTGCCATCCGGACTAGCGGGGGGAATGAGCAGTTCTTC CAIRTSGGNEQFF
NA NA TRBJ2-6 TRBV2 TGTGCCAGCAGTGCGGGGAGCTCTGGGGCCAACGTCCTGACTTTC CASSAGSSGANVLTF
NA few TRBJ2-2 TRBV2 TGTGCCAGTTCTGGACCTTATAGGGACACCGGGGAGCTGTTTTTT CASSGPYRDTGELFF
NA NA TRBJ2-5 TRBV6-1 TGTGCCAGCAGTGAACGTCAGCCACAAGAGACCCAGTACTTC CASSERQPQETQYF
TRBD1 NA TRBJ2-5 TRBV7-6 TGTGCCAGCAGCTTAGGAGCGCTAACAGGGGCAGAGACCCAGTACTTC CASSLGALTGAETQYF
NA NA TRBJ1-4 TRBV6-5 TGTGCCAGCAGGGGACCCTTTATTGGTGAAAAACTGTTTTTT CASRGPFIGEKLFF
NA NA TRBJ2-3 TRBV2 TGTGCCAGCAGTGAAGGGTTCTCAGATACGCAGTATTTT CASSEGFSDTQYF
NA once TRBJ1-2 TRBV27 TGTGCCAGCAGTCCCCCGGGAGGGATACTAAACTATGGCTACACCTTC CASSPPGGILNYGYTF
NA NA TRBJ1-6 TRBV5-1 TGCGCCAGCAGCTTGGGGGGGAAGGACTCACCCCTCCACTTT CASSLGGKDSPLHF
NA NA TRBJ2-2 TRBV12-5 TGTGCTAGTGGTTTGCCGGGTTTCACCGGGGAGCTGTTTTTT CASGLPGFTGELFF